These T cell receptor beta chains were read from a single sample in a study of blood T cell repertoires in COVID-19. The repertoire was sequenced with immunoSEQ multiplex PCR; TCRdb's copy has only in-frame clones and lacks some. The table lists roughly 480,000 clones, 89% of them singletons. Sequenced sample: peripheral blood. The source is a man aged 18 to 30 with COVID-19, enrolled during active disease. Each CDR3 is given with its conserved first and last residue. D genes are given only for firm matches. Size values are once, few and many counts, or a class for expanded clones, and some rows have none.

j_call | v_call | d_call | clone_size | cdr3_nt | cdr3_aa
TRBJ2-2 | TRBV29-1 | TRBD2 | NA | TGCAGCGTTGAAGGAGGGCGGGGGTCTGACACCGGGGAGCTGTTTTTT | CSVEGGRGSDTGELFF
TRBJ1-5 | TRBV19 | TRBD1 | NA | TGTGCCAGTAGTATAAGGACAGGGCTAGTTCAGCCCCAGCATTTT | CASSIRTGLVQPQHF
TRBJ2-1 | TRBV9 | TRBD2 | NA | TGTGCCAGCAGCGTAGAGGGACTAGCGGGAACTGAGCAGTTCTTC | CASSVEGLAGTEQFF
TRBJ2-2 | TRBV2 | NA | NA | TGTGCCAGCAGGGATGGGAGCCTCACCGGGGAGCTGTTTTTT | CASRDGSLTGELFF
TRBJ2-7 | TRBV4-1 | NA | NA | TGCGCCAGCAGCCAAGCTTTACTGAGCTCCTACGAGCAGTACTTC | CASSQALLSSYEQYF
TRBJ2-1 | TRBV7-9 | TRBD1 | NA | TGTGCCAGCAGCTTAAAGGACAGGGGGCCTCCCTCCTACAATGAGCAGTTCTTC | CASSLKDRGPPSYNEQFF
TRBJ1-3 | TRBV7-6 | NA | NA | TGTGCCAGCACTCCGGGGGGGGGCGGCTCTGGAAACACCATATATTTT | CASTPGGGGSGNTIYF
TRBJ2-5 | TRBV6-7 | NA | once | TGTGCCAGCAGTTACTCTTGTGGGGAGTTCCGCGAGACCCAGTACTTC | CASSYSCGEFRETQYF
TRBJ1-2 | TRBV5-4 | NA | once | TGTGCCAGCAGCATAGGACTGCAGGGAGGCTATGGCTACACCTTC | CASSIGLQGGYGYTF
TRBJ2-3 | TRBV6-5 | TRBD2 | NA | TGTGCCAGTCACGCTAGCGGGAGGAAAGATACGCAGTATTTT | CASHASGRKDTQYF
TRBJ2-1 | TRBV2 | TRBD2 | NA | TGTGCCAGCAGTGAAGCGCGTGGGGGAGGGCTCGGTGAGCAGTTCTTC | CASSEARGGGLGEQFF
TRBJ2-7 | TRBV6-5 | NA | NA | TGTGCCACCGCACCCGACTTGAGCTCCTACGAGCAGTACTTC | CATAPDLSSYEQYF
TRBJ1-5 | TRBV5-4 | NA | NA | TGTGCCAGCAGCGGGGGGGTCAATCAGCCCCAGCATTTT | CASSGGVNQPQHF
TRBJ2-1 | TRBV29-1 | NA | NA | TGCAGCGTTGAAAACGGGGGCTACAATGAGCAGTTCTTC | CSVENGGYNEQFF
TRBJ1-4 | TRBV4-1 | NA | NA | TGCGCCAGCAGCCAAAACTGGGCAGGAAAACTGTTTTTT | CASSQNWAGKLFF
TRBJ2-3 | TRBV2 | NA | NA | TGTGCCAGCAGTGAAGAGAAGACACCGAAACCCCCCCCAGATACGCAGTATTTT | CASSEEKTPKPPPDTQYF
TRBJ2-5 | TRBV11-3 | NA | NA | TGTGCCAGCAGCTTACCCCGGGTCCAAGAGACCCAGTACTTC | CASSLPRVQETQYF
TRBJ2-5 | TRBV5-6 | NA | NA | TGTGCCAGCAGCCAAACCGGGTCACAAGAGACCCAGTACTTC | CASSQTGSQETQYF
TRBJ2-2 | TRBV30 | TRBD2 | NA | TGTGCCTTAAGGACTAGCGGGTTCCCACCCCCGAACACCGGGGAGCTGTTTTTT | CALRTSGFPPPNTGELFF
TRBJ1-1 | TRBV6-5 | NA | NA | TGTGCCAGCAGGCCCGGCAGGGGAGCTGAAGCTTTCTTT | CASRPGRGAEAFF
TRBJ2-5 | TRBV5-1 | TRBD2 | NA | TGCGCCAGCAGCTTAGGGACTACTCAAGAGACCCAGTACTTC | CASSLGTTQETQYF
TRBJ2-7 | TRBV13 | NA | NA | TGTGCCAGCAGCTTACCGGGTTTTCCCCACGAGCAGTACTTC | CASSLPGFPHEQYF
TRBJ2-2 | TRBV19 | NA | NA | TGTGCCAGTAGACTAACGGGGGGCGCGAACACCGGGGAGCTGTTTTTT | CASRLTGGANTGELFF
TRBJ2-1 | TRBV13 | NA | NA | TGTGCCAGCAGGAAAGGCCGGGATGAGCAGTTCTTC | CASRKGRDEQFF
TRBJ2-1 | TRBV7-2 | NA | NA | TGTGCCAGCAGCGCGTCGGGGGGCGCGTACAATGAGCAGTTCTTC | CASSASGGAYNEQFF
TRBJ1-4 | TRBV5-4 | NA | NA | TGTGCCAGCAGCTACAGGAAGGGCGGGGCTAATGAAAAACTGTTTTTT | CASSYRKGGANEKLFF
TRBJ2-7 | TRBV6-5 | NA | NA | TGTGCCACCGTATTCCTCCACGAGCAGTACTTC | CATVFLHEQYF
TRBJ1-1 | TRBV11-2 | NA | NA | TGTGCCAGCAGCTTGTCGATTGAGACTGAAGCTTTCTTT | CASSLSIETEAFF
TRBJ2-1 | TRBV2 | NA | few | TGTGCCAGCCAAGCGGAGGGGGAGCAGTTCTTC | CASQAEGEQFF
TRBJ2-1 | TRBV14 | NA | few | TGTGCCAGCAGCCAACCAGTGCCGAATGAGCAGTTCTTC | CASSQPVPNEQFF
TRBJ2-4 | TRBV4-1 | NA | NA | TGCGCCAGCAGCCAATACAGGGCGGACAACATTCAGTACTTC | CASSQYRADNIQYF
TRBJ1-1 | TRBV12-3/TRBV12-4 | TRBD1 | NA | TGTGCCAGCAGTGTGACAGGGGGAACTGAAGCTTTCTTT | CASSVTGGTEAFF
TRBJ2-2 | TRBV4-2 | TRBD1 | once | TGTGCCAGCAGCCAAGGACAGGGGTACAGCGGGGAGCTGTTTTTT | CASSQGQGYSGELFF
TRBJ1-5 | TRBV5-5 | NA | NA | TGTGCCAGCAAAGTAGGTCCGGGTCCTCAGCCCCAGCATTTT | CASKVGPGPQPQHF
TRBJ1-3 | TRBV12-3/TRBV12-4 | TRBD1 | NA | TGTGCCAGCGTGACAGGGATAGGAAACACCATATATTTT | CASVTGIGNTIYF
TRBJ1-5 | TRBV28 | TRBD1 | once | TGTGCCAGCAGTTTAAGGGGGCAGGGTTATAGCAATCAGCCCCAGCATTTT | CASSLRGQGYSNQPQHF
TRBJ1-1 | TRBV2 | NA | few | TGTGCCAGCAGTGTGGAGAAGAACACTGAAGCTTTCTTT | CASSVEKNTEAFF
TRBJ2-6 | TRBV6-5 | TRBD2 | NA | TGTGCCAGCAGTTCCTGGACTAGCGGGATCCTGCTCCTGACTTTC | CASSSWTSGILLLTF
TRBJ2-1 | TRBV19 | NA | NA | TGTGCCAGTAGTATCTTCCACAATGAGCAGTTCTTC | CASSIFHNEQFF
TRBJ1-6 | TRBV2 | TRBD1 | NA | TGTGCCAGCAGTGGAGATCAGGGGGCATTTAATTCACCCCTCCACTTT | CASSGDQGAFNSPLHF
TRBJ2-7 | TRBV27 | TRBD1 | NA | TGTGCCAGCAGGACACGGACAGGGGTCGGGTACGAGCAGTACTTC | CASRTRTGVGYEQYF